The 22 T cell receptor beta chains reported below all come from one sample, sequenced in a study of fetal regulatory T cell absence and autoimmunity. The protocol was immunoSEQ multiplex PCR, while the TCRdb copy is restricted to in-frame clones and leaves out a portion. The sample carries approximately 94,000 clones, around 72% recorded once. The material sequenced was pancreas tissue. These receptors originate from a male donor with IPEX syndrome.

In its sample, this clone was seen a few times. This rearrangement joins TRBV18 to TRBJ1-1; D is uncertain. The V and J ends lost 3 bases and 2 bases respectively, with 10 bases between them. This CDR3 has 14 amino acids. The germline CDR1 and CDR2 sequences are KGHSH and LQKENI. CDR3 sequence reads: CASSPSLINTEAFF. The CDR3 region has the DNA TGTGCCAGCTCACCCTCTCTCATAAACACTGAAGCTTTCTTT.

The chain employs TRBV27 and TRBJ1-6; a possible D gene is TRBD1 (6 bases). CDR1 and CDR2 from the germline V gene are MNHEY and SMNVEV (reference sequence). This CDR3 spans 12 amino acids. V was cut by 3 bases and J by 9 bases, with 6 bases left in between. CDR3 in amino acids: CASSFRGSPLHF. The CDR3 region has the DNA TGTGCCAGCAGTTTCAGGGGTTCACCCCTCCACTTT.

This clone was observed a handful of times. The CDR3 nucleotides read TGCGCCAGCAGCCAAGATAGTGTGTGGGCAGGCTCATCAGATACGCAGTATTTT. It encodes CASSQDSVWAGSSDTQYF. This chain connects TRBV4-3 to TRBJ2-3; no definite D call. Per the germline V gene, CDR1 is LGHNA and CDR2 is YSLEER. The length of the CDR3 is 18 residues. V was cut by 0 bases and J by 4 bases, with 20 bases left in between.

The J gene is TRBJ2-1, the V gene TRBV4-2, with 10 bases that match TRBD2. From germline, CDR1 is LGHNA and CDR2 YNFKEQ. The V and J ends lost 0 bases and 1 base, in that order; junction bases with no gene match: 6. The CDR3 consists of 18 residues. CDR3 sequence: CASSQELAGTSSYNEQFF. The CDR3 DNA sequence: TGTGCCAGCAGCCAAGAACTAGCGGGGACGTCTTCCTACAATGAGCAGTTCTTC.

V and J are TRBV6-1 and TRBJ1-6; D gene unclear. V was trimmed by 7 bases and J by 8 bases, leaving 15 bases between them. This CDR3 spans 14 amino acids. CDR1 and CDR2 (germline): MNHNS, SASEGT. In DNA form, the CDR3 reads TGTGCCAGCACTGGGAGACTAGGCGATTCACCCCTCCACTTT. This codes for CASTGRLGDSPLHF.

V usage is TRBV5-1 and J usage is TRBJ2-1; D is ambiguous. There are 14 residues in the CDR3. V was trimmed by 0 bases and J by 9 bases, leaving 13 bases between them. CDR1 is SGHRS, CDR2 YFSETQ, per germline. CDR3 protein: CASSLAAGLGEQFF. The CDR3 DNA follows: TGCGCCAGCAGCTTGGCCGCCGGTTTGGGTGAGCAGTTCTTC.

The chain links TRBV7-8 to TRBJ2-7; 9 nucleotides line up with TRBD2. This CDR3 has 14 residues. Germline V gene sequence: CDR1 SGHVS, CDR2 FQNEAQ. V shed 3 bases, J shed 3 bases, and the junction held 3 bases outside the gene matches. The CDR3 DNA is TGTGCCAGCAGCTTCATTAGCGGGAGCTACGAGCAGTACTTC. It is translated as CASSFISGSYEQYF.

The J gene is TRBJ2-7, the V gene TRBV7-2; no reliable D call. V lost 3 bases, J lost 3 bases, and 9 bases lay in between. This CDR3 spans 13 amino acids. Germline CDR1 and CDR2: SGHTA and FQGNSA. The CDR3 nucleotides read TGTGCCAGCAGCTTTCCGGGTTTCTACGAGCAGTACTTC. This translates into CASSFPGFYEQYF.

CDR3 loop: CASNRGPDNEQFF. The CDR3 nucleotides read TGTGCCAGCAATAGGGGGCCTGACAATGAGCAGTTCTTC. The chain carries TRBV6-5 and TRBJ2-1; TRBD1 agrees at 7 bases. The ends lost 7 bases at V and 5 bases at J; junction bases unmatched: 5. Germline CDR1 reads MNHEY; CDR2 reads SVGAGI. The CDR3 is 13 residues long.

This clone has only one observation. This sequence joins TRBV14 and TRBJ1-2; 9 bases agree with TRBD1. V lost 0 bases, J lost 4 bases, and 6 bases stayed unmatched. There are 16 residues in the CDR3. Looked up from germline, CDR1 is SGHDN and CDR2 is FVKESK. The CDR3 region has the DNA TGTGCCAGCAGCCAAGAATGGACAGGGGACAGCTATGGCTACACCTTC. Its protein is CASSQEWTGDSYGYTF.

V and J are TRBV6-5 and TRBJ2-7; D is ambiguous. Trimming left V 2 bases short and J 7 bases short, with 12 bases between. The CDR3 sequence is 13 residues long. Germline V CDR1 and CDR2: MNHEY, SVGAGI. The CDR3 nucleotides read TGTGCCAGCAGTTACACAAGGGCGGCTGAGCAGTACTTC. Translated, it gives CASSYTRAAEQYF.

This clone was detected only a few times. This sequence joins TRBV18 and TRBJ2-7, with D perhaps TRBD1 or TRBD2 (5 bases each). The germline gives CDR1 KGHSH, CDR2 LQKENI. This CDR3 is built from 13 residues. V lost 3 bases and J 2 bases, leaving 8 bases between the germline ends. The CDR3 sequence is CASSPGRAYEQYF. CDR3 nucleotide sequence: TGTGCCAGCTCACCGGGACGGGCCTACGAGCAGTACTTC.

A few counts support this clone. V usage is TRBV21-1 and J usage is TRBJ2-7; the table gives TRBD2 as D, unverified against the DNA. TRBV21-1 is reported as a pseudogene. This CDR3 contains 12 residues. For the CDR3, the DNA is TGTGCCAGCAGCAAAGGAGGGTACGAGCAGTACTTC. This sequence encodes CASSKGGYEQYF.

The V gene is TRBV9, the J gene TRBJ2-1; D call uncertain. Germline-derived CDR1 and CDR2 are SGDLS and YYNGEE. This CDR3 region has 12 residues. V lost 4 bases, J lost 9 bases, and 11 bases lay in between. CDR3 loop: CASSPPNSEQFF. CDR3 in DNA: TGTGCCAGCAGCCCCCCAAACTCTGAGCAGTTCTTC. Full variable domain (missing parts from reference TRBV9 and TRBJ2-1): DSGVTQTPKHLITATGQRVTLRCSPRSGDLSVYWYQQSLDQGLQFLIQYYNGEERAKGNILERFSAQQFPDLHSELNLSSLELGDSALYFCASSPPNSEQFFGPGTRLTVL.

V usage is TRBV6-6 and J usage is TRBJ2-1, with a possible D match to TRBD2 (6 bases). V was shortened by 4 bases and J by 7 bases, with 11 bases between the two germline ends. Germline V gives CDR1 MNHNY, CDR2 SVGAGI (reference sequence). The CDR3 covers 13 residues. CDR3 DNA sequence: TGTGCCAGCAGTTCCGAACTAGCAAATGAGCAGTTCTTC. Amino acids: CASSSELANEQFF.

This clone was found a few times. Other DNA sequences within the sample encode an identical CDR3. The J gene is TRBJ2-7, the V gene TRBV19, with 11 bases fitting TRBD1. Trimming cost V 3 bases and J 3 bases; bases outside gene matches: 1. Germline values: CDR1 LNHDA, CDR2 SQIVND (reference sequence). This CDR3 has 14 amino acids. Written as DNA, the CDR3 is TGTGCCAGTAGTATCGGGACAGGGGGCTACGAGCAGTACTTC. The encoded protein is CASSIGTGGYEQYF.

The V gene is TRBV27, the J gene TRBJ2-2; 9 nucleotides align to TRBD2. The germline V gene encodes CDR1 MNHEY and CDR2 SMNVEV (reference sequence). Losses at the gene ends were 3 bases for V and 4 bases for J; bases not matched to a gene: 6. This CDR3 spans 16 amino acids. Here the CDR3 reads CASSFASGMSTGELFF. The CDR3, as DNA: TGTGCCAGCAGTTTCGCTAGCGGGATGAGCACCGGGGAGCTGTTTTTT.

The chain combines TRBV6-1 with TRBJ1-1; 9 nucleotides align to TRBD1. The CDR3 is 18 residues long. V was clipped by 4 bases and J by 4 bases; unmatched bases: 16. Germline CDR1 MNHNS, CDR2 SASEGT. This chain's CDR3 is CASSGPRGQGRWGTEAFF. CDR3 in DNA: TGTGCCAGCAGTGGCCCCAGGGGACAGGGCCGCTGGGGCACTGAAGCTTTCTTT.

The sample holds one count of this clone. The chain joins TRBV12-5 to TRBJ2-7; 7 nucleotides line up with TRBD1. CDR3 length: 14 residues. Germline-derived CDR1 and CDR2 are LGHNT and FRNRAP. V shed 5 bases, J shed 5 bases, and the junction held 9 bases outside the gene matches. CDR3: CASGITGDDDEQYF. Here the CDR3 DNA reads TGTGCTAGTGGTATCACAGGGGACGACGACGAGCAGTACTTC.

The CDR3 DNA sequence: TGCGCCAGCAGCCAGGCTAGCGGGCGCTCCTACAATGAGCAGTTCTTC. It specifies CASSQASGRSYNEQFF. This sequence joins TRBV4-3 and TRBJ2-1, with 8 bases aligning to TRBD2. The germline V gene has CDR1 LGHNA and CDR2 YSLEER. The CDR3 totals 16 residues. V shed 3 bases and J 0 bases; nucleotides not matched to a gene: 4.

This rearrangement joins TRBV19 to TRBJ1-2; D remains unclear. Germline V CDR1 and CDR2: LNHDA, SQIVND (reference sequence). The CDR3 covers 12 residues. V was pared by 5 bases and J by 7 bases, with 11 bases between. CDR3 nucleotide sequence: TGTGCCAGTAGTTACCCAGGCGGTGGCTACACCTTC. Its protein is CASSYPGGGYTF.

The V call is TRBV29-1, the J call TRBJ1-5; D is unclear. V dropped 4 bases and J dropped 0 bases, with 10 bases sitting between them. Germline V lookup: CDR1 SQVTM, CDR2 ANQGSEA. The CDR3 sequence is 14 residues long. CDR3 nucleotide sequence: TGCAGCGTTGTAACCGGGGATAGCAATCAGCCCCAGCATTTT. Its translation is CSVVTGDSNQPQHF.